The rows below give T cell receptor beta chains drawn from one sample of a study of chemoradiotherapy in HPV16-positive cancers. Clones were read by immunoSEQ multiplex PCR, and TCRdb kept only the in-frame ones, dropping some. The sample holds about 12,000 clones; about 90% are singletons and the top ten take less than 3.5%. The sample was taken from a patient who underwent chemoradiotherapy. The receptor set was obtained from a human donor with HPV-associated anogenital cancer. Each CDR3 is given with its conserved first and last residue. Each record gives: V gene, J gene, D gene, CDR3 length, clone size, CDR3 DNA, CDR3 protein. The D gene is left open where the match is weak. A clone size is listed for some rows: how often the clone was seen (once, few, many), or a class if it is expanded.

V: TRBV27; J: TRBJ1-2; D: NA; length: 13; size: NA; DNA: TGTGCCAGCAGTTTATTGTCGGGCTCTGGCTACACCTTC; CDR3: CASSLLSGSGYTF
V: TRBV5-6; J: TRBJ1-1; D: NA; length: 14; size: NA; DNA: TGTGCCAGCAGCTCGGGGCCGGTGAACACTGAAGCTTTCTTT; CDR3: CASSSGPVNTEAFF
V: TRBV21-1; J: TRBJ2-7; D: NA; length: 15; size: NA; DNA: NA; CDR3: CASSFGPGIKYEQYF
V: TRBV14; J: TRBJ2-5; D: TRBD2; length: 16; size: NA; DNA: TGTGCCAGCAGCCATAGACGGGGGGGACTAAAAGAGACCCAGTACTTC; CDR3: CASSHRRGGLKETQYF
V: TRBV7-9; J: TRBJ2-5; D: NA; length: 18; size: once; DNA: TGTGCCAGCAGCTTACCACTAAAGGGGGACGGCCTCCTTGAGACCCAGTACTTC; CDR3: CASSLPLKGDGLLETQYF
V: TRBV5-4; J: TRBJ2-3; D: NA; length: 16; size: once; DNA: TGTGCCAGCAGCGTAGGTGGGGTAACTAGCACAGATACGCAGTATTTT; CDR3: CASSVGGVTSTDTQYF
V: TRBV19; J: TRBJ1-2; D: NA; length: 12; size: NA; DNA: TGTGCCAGTAGTCCGGACTCCTATGGCTACACCTTC; CDR3: CASSPDSYGYTF
V: TRBV7-9; J: TRBJ2-1; D: NA; length: 15; size: few; DNA: TGTGCCAGCAGCTTAGGGTACGGGAGTATAAATGAGCAGTTCTTC; CDR3: CASSLGYGSINEQFF
V: TRBV2; J: TRBJ1-4; D: NA; length: 13; size: NA; DNA: TGTGCCAGCAGTGACGGGGACAATGAAAAACTGTTTTTT; CDR3: CASSDGDNEKLFF
V: TRBV2; J: TRBJ2-2; D: TRBD2; length: 14; size: NA; DNA: TGTGCCAGCAGGGCTAGCGGGAGCTTCGGGGAGCTGTTTTTT; CDR3: CASRASGSFGELFF
V: TRBV19; J: TRBJ2-3; D: NA; length: 15; size: NA; DNA: TGTGCCAGTAGTATAGAGTCATCTAGCACAGATACGCAGTATTTT; CDR3: CASSIESSSTDTQYF
V: TRBV4-1; J: TRBJ2-7; D: TRBD2; length: 15; size: NA; DNA: TGCGCCAGCAGCCAAGTCGCGGGGGGGGCCTACGAGCAGTACTTC; CDR3: CASSQVAGGAYEQYF
V: TRBV11-2; J: TRBJ2-5; D: NA; length: 15; size: NA; DNA: TGTGCCAGCAGCCCCGCGGTCCGGAATACGGAGACCCAGTACTTC; CDR3: CASSPAVRNTETQYF
V: TRBV10-1; J: TRBJ1-1; D: TRBD1; length: 17; size: once; DNA: TGCGCCAGCAGTGCAACGGGACAGGGGTGGGGGAACACTGAAGCTTTCTTT; CDR3: CASSATGQGWGNTEAFF
V: TRBV14; J: TRBJ2-6; D: TRBD1; length: 17; size: NA; DNA: TGTGCCAGCAGCCAAGAACAGGGGATCGCTGGGGCCAACGTCCTGACTTTC; CDR3: CASSQEQGIAGANVLTF
V: TRBV11-2; J: TRBJ2-7; D: TRBD1; length: 15; size: NA; DNA: TGTGCCAGCAGCTGGCGGACAGGGGATACCTACGAGCAGTACTTC; CDR3: CASSWRTGDTYEQYF
V: TRBV10-3; J: TRBJ2-1; D: TRBD2; length: 15; size: NA; DNA: TGTGCCACCCTTGGGGGTCCGGGGGGAAACAATGAGCAGTTCTTC; CDR3: CATLGGPGGNNEQFF
V: TRBV6-5; J: TRBJ2-7; D: NA; length: 14; size: NA; DNA: TGTGCCAGCAGTTACGGACCACCACCGAACGAGCAGTACTTC; CDR3: CASSYGPPPNEQYF
V: TRBV5-4; J: TRBJ1-2; D: NA; length: 15; size: NA; DNA: TGTGCCAGCAGCCCAGGCGGTGTAGGTCATTTGGGCTACACCTTC; CDR3: CASSPGGVGHLGYTF
V: TRBV7-9; J: TRBJ2-7; D: TRBD2; length: 14; size: once; DNA: TGTGCCAGCAGCCAAAGTGGGACTACCTACGAGCAGTACTTC; CDR3: CASSQSGTTYEQYF
V: TRBV9; J: TRBJ2-3; D: NA; length: 15; size: NA; DNA: TGTGCCAGCGCCAAACAGGTAGCGTTCACAGATACGCAGTATTTT; CDR3: CASAKQVAFTDTQYF
V: TRBV27; J: TRBJ2-7; D: NA; length: 13; size: NA; DNA: TGTGCCAGCAGTTCGGCAGAGTTCTACGAGCAGTACTTC; CDR3: CASSSAEFYEQYF
V: TRBV5-5; J: TRBJ2-6; D: NA; length: 18; size: NA; DNA: TGTGCCAGCAGCTTGGTGGGAATAGGGGAGGCTGGGGCCAACGTCCTGACTTTC; CDR3: CASSLVGIGEAGANVLTF